This TCR beta chain originates from a study of blood T cell repertoires in COVID-19. The method was immunoSEQ multiplex PCR; TCRdb's version includes in-frame clones alone and lacks a portion of them. The sample includes nearly 80,000 clones, around 88% of them seen just once. The source material was peripheral blood. The receptor comes from a woman older than 75 with active or convalescent COVID-19.

CDR3 protein: CASSLDLRGRESGELFF. The CDR3 DNA reads as TGTGCCAGCAGCTTGGATCTGCGCGGGAGGGAGTCCGGGGAGCTGTTTTTT. The chain has TRBV5-5 and TRBJ2-2, with 9 bases that match TRBD2. Per the germline V gene, CDR1 is SGHKS and CDR2 is YYEKEE (reference sequence). V shed 0 bases and J 6 bases; nucleotides not matched to a gene: 9. The CDR3 covers 17 residues.